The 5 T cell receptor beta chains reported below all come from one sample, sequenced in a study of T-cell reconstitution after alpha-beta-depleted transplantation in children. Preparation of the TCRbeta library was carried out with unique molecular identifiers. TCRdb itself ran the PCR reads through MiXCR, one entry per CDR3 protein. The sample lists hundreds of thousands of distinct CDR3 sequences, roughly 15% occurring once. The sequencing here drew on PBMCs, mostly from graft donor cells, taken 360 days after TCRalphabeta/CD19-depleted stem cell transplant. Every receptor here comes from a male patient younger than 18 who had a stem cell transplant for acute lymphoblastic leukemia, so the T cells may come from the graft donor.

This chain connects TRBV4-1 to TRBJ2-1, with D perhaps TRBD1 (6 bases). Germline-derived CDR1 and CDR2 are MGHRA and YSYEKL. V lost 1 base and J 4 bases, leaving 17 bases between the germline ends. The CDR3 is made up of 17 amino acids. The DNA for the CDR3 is TGCGCCAGCAGCCAAGTTGGGGGCCGGGACATTTACAATGAGCAGTTCTTC. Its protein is CASSQVGGRDIYNEQFF.

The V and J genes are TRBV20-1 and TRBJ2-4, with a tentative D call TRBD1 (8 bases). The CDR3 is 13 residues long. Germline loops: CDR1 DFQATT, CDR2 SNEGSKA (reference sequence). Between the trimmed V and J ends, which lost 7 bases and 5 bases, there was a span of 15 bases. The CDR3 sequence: CSGGGQAENIQYF. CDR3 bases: TGCAGTGGCGGGGGACAGGCTGAAAACATTCAGTACTTC.

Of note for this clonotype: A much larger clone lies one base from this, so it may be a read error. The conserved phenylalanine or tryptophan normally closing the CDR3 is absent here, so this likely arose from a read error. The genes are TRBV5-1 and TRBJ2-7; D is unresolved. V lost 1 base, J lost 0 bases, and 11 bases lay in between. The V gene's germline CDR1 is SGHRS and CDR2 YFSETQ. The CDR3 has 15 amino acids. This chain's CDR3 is CASSLSGSSSYEQYI. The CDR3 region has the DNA TGCGCCAGCAGCTTGTCGGGTTCCTCCTCCTACGAGCAGTACATC.

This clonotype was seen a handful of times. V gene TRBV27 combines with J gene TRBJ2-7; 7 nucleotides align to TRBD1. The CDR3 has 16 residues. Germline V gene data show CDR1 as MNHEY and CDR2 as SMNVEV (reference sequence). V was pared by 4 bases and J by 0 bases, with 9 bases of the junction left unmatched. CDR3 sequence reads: CASSSDGTASSYEQYF. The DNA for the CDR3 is TGTGCCAGCAGTTCGGACGGGACAGCGAGCTCCTACGAGCAGTACTTC.

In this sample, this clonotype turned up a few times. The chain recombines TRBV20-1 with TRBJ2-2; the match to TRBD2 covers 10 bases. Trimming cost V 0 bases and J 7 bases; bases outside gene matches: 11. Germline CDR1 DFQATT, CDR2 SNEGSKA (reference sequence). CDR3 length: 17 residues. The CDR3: CSARDSGRASFGGELFF. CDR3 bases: TGCAGTGCTAGAGACAGCGGGAGGGCGAGCTTCGGCGGGGAGCTGTTTTTT.